This T cell receptor (beta chain) appears in the sequencing data of a study of tumor and adjacent non-tumor tissue in lung cancer. Study-level information: There were some 11 adenocarcinoma, a couple of squamous cell carcinoma and 1 small cell lung cancer cases. On average, productive TCRbeta reads reached about 4 million per sample.

No cell sorting was done before RNA was extracted from the tissue. The normal lung tissue was taken more than 3 cm from the tumor edge. Study-level results: In normal lung, the top 100 clones were significantly more dominant than in tumor.

Worth noting for this clonotype: Its antigen is currently unknown. An end of the junction differs from the germline gene, which may be a read error.

The CDR3 loop spans 13 amino acids. The germline gives CDR1 DFQATT, CDR2 SNEGSKA (reference sequence). TCRbeta libraries were built with three rounds of nested PCR, modified from ARM-PCR. TCRdb processed the multiplex PCR reads anew with MiXCR; each CDR3 protein has one entry. Counted here are about 80,000 distinct CDR3 sequences, 80% to 90% occurring once; the ten biggest clones make up about 54%. V is TRBV20-1 and J is TRBJ2-7; D call uncertain. This clonotype originated in a man between 60 and 75 years old with non-small cell lung cancer. What was sequenced was distant non-tumor lung tissue. In DNA, the CDR3 is TGCAGCGCTAGAGACGCCAGCACCCCCAAGCAGTACTTC. Protein product: CSARDASTPKQYF.